This T cell receptor (beta chain) came from a study of blood T cell repertoires in COVID-19. Study information: Italy, Spain and the United States were the sources of the convalescent and acute COVID-19 samples. T cells, B-cell-depleted T cells, or PBMCs supplied cDNA or gDNA.

The CDR3 is 13 residues long. With V trimmed by 6 bases and J by 5 bases, 6 bases remained unmatched. From germline, CDR1 is MNHEY and CDR2 SMNVEV (reference sequence). Authors' analysis steps: Reference gene primer amplification in the assay estimated nucleated cell counts. The method was immunoSEQ multiplex PCR; TCRdb's version includes in-frame clones alone and lacks a portion of them. V, J and clone size are those of that table, while D and trimming were read from the DNA. The sample consists of tens of thousands of clones, over 70% of them appearing once. This receptor was identified in a man aged 50 to 59 with active COVID-19. This chain links TRBV27 with TRBJ2-5; 7 nucleotides line up with TRBD2. Material for sequencing was peripheral blood. The CDR3 is CASSPGGPETQYF. The CDR3, as DNA: TGTGCCAGCAGCCCGGGAGGTCCCGAGACCCAGTACTTC.